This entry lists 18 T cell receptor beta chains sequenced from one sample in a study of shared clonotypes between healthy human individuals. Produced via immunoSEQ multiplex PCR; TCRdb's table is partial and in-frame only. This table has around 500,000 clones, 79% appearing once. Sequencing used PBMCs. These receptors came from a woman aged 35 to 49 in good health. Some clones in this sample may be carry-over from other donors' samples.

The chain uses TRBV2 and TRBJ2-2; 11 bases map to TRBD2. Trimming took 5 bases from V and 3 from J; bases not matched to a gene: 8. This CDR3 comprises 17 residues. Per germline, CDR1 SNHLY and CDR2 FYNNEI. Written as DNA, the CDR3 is TGTGCCAGCAGTTTAGCGGGAGGGAGGAGATACACCGGGGAGCTGTTTTTT. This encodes CASSLAGGRRYTGELFF.

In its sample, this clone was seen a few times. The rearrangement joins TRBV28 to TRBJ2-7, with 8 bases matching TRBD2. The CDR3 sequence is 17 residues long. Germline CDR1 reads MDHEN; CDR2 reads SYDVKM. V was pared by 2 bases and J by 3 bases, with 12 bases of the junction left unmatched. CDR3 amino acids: CASSLPNSGTLNYEQYF. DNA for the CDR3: TGTGCCAGCAGTTTACCGAATAGCGGGACGCTGAACTACGAGCAGTACTTC.

CDR3 loop: CASSLGREQFF. As DNA, the CDR3 is TGTGCCAGCAGCTTGGGTCGGGAGCAGTTCTTC. The V call is TRBV5-6, the J call TRBJ2-1, with D unclear. There are 11 residues in the CDR3. The V end lost 0 bases, the J end lost 10 bases, and 5 bases lay between the germline ends. In germline, CDR1 is SGHDT, CDR2 YYEEEE.

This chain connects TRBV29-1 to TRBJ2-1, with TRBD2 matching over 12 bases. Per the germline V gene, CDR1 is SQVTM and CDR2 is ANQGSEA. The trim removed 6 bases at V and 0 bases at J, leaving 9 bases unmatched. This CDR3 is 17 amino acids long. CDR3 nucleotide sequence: TGCAGCGTACGGGGACTAGCGGGCCGAAGCTCCTACAATGAGCAGTTCTTC. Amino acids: CSVRGLAGRSSYNEQFF.

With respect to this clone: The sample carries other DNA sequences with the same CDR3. The CDR3, as DNA: TGTGCCAGCAGTCTGACATCCCGCTACGAGCAGTACTTC. This sequence encodes CASSLTSRYEQYF. V is TRBV6-1 and J is TRBJ2-7; D remains ambiguous. Germline lookup yields CDR1 MNHNS and CDR2 SASEGT. V shed 5 bases and J shed 3 bases, with 11 bases lying between them. The CDR3 spans 13 residues.

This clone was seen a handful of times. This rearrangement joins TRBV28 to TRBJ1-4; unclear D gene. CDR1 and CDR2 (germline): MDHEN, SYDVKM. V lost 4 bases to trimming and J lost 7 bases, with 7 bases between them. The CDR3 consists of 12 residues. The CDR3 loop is CASSSAGEKLFF. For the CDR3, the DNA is TGTGCCAGCAGTTCCGCGGGTGAAAAACTGTTTTTT.

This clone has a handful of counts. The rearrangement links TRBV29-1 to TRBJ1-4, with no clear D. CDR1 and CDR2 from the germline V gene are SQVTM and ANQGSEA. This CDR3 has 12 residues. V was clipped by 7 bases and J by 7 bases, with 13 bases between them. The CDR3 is CSGKWGGEKLFF. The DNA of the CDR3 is TGCAGCGGCAAGTGGGGTGGTGAAAAACTGTTTTTT.

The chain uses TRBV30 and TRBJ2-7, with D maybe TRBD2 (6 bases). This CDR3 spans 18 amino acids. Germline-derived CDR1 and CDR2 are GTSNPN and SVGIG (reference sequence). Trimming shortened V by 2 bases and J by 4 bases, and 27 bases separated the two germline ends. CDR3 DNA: TGTGCCTGGAGTTTGAGGGCAGCCGCTGTTTTCGGAGGGTACGAGCAGTACTTC. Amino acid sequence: CAWSLRAAAVFGGYEQYF.

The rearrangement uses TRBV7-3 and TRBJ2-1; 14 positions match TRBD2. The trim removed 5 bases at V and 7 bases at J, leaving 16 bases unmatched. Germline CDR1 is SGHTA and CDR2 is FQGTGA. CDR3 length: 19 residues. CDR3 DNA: TGTGCCAGCAGCCCTGGACGGACTAGCGGGAGGAAGGTCTGGAATGAGCAGTTCTTC. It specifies CASSPGRTSGRKVWNEQFF.

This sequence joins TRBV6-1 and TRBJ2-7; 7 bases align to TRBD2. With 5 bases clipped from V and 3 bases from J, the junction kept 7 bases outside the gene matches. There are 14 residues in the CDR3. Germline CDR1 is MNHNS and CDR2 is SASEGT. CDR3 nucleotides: TGTGCCAGCAGTCCAGGACTAGGCTTCTACGAGCAGTACTTC. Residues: CASSPGLGFYEQYF.

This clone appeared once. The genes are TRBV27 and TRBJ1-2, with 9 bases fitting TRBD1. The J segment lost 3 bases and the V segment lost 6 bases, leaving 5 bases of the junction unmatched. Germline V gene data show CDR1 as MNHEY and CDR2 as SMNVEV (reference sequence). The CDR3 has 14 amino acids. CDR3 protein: CASRRQGEYYGYTF. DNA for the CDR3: TGTGCCAGCAGACGACAGGGGGAGTACTATGGCTACACCTTC.

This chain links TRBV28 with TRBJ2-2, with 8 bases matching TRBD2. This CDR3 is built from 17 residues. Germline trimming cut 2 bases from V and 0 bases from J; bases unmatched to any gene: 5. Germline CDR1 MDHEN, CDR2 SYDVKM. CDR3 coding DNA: TGTGCCAGCAGTTTAGCGTCTAGCGGGTCGAACACCGGGGAGCTGTTTTTT. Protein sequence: CASSLASSGSNTGELFF.

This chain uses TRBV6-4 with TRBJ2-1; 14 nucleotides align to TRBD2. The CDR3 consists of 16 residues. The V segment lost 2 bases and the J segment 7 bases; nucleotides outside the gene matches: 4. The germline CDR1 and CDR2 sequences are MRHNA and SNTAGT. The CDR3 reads CASSDGGTSGSNEQFF. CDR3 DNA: TGTGCCAGCAGTGACGGAGGGACTAGCGGGAGTAATGAGCAGTTCTTC.

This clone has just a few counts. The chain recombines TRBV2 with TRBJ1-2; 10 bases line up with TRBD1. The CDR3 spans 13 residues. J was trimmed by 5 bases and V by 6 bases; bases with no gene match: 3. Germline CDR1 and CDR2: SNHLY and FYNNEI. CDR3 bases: TGTGCCAGCAGCGACAGGGGGCTGTATGGCTACACCTTC. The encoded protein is CASSDRGLYGYTF.

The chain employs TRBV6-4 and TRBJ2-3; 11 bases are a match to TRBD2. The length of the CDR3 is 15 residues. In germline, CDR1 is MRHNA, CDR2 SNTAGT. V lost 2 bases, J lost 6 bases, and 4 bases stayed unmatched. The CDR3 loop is CASSDPTSGSDTQYF. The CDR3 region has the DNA TGTGCCAGCAGTGACCCCACTAGCGGGAGCGATACGCAGTATTTT.

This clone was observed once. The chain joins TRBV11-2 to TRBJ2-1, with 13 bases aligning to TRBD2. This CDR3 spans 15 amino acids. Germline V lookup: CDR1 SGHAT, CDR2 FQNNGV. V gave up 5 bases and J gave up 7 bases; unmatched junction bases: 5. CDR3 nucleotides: TGTGCCAGCAGCACCGGGACTAGCGGGACTAATGAGCAGTTCTTC. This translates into CASSTGTSGTNEQFF. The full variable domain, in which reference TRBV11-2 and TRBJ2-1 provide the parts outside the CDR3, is EAGVAQSPRYKIIEKRQSVAFWCNPISGHATLYWYQQILGQGPKLLIQFQNNGVVDDSQLPKDRFSAERLKGVDSTLKIQPAKLEDSAVYLCASSTGTSGTNEQFFGPGTRLTVL.

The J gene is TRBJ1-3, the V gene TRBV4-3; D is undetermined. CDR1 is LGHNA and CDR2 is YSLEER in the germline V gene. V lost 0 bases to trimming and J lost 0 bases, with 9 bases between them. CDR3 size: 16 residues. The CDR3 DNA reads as TGCGCCAGCAGCCAAGATGCGATGAACTCTGGAAACACCATATATTTT. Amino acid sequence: CASSQDAMNSGNTIYF.

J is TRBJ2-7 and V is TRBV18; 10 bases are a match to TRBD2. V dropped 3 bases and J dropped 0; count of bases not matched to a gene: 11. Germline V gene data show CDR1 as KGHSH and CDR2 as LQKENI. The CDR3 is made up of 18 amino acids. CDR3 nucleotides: TGTGCCAGCTCACCCACGACTAGCGGGCGGGGTACCTCCTACGAGCAGTACTTC. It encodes CASSPTTSGRGTSYEQYF. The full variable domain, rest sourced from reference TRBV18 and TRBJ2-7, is NAGVMQNPRHLVRRRGQEARLRCSPMKGHSHVYWYRQLPEEGLKFMVYLQKENIIDESGMPKERFSAEFPKEGPSILRIQQVVRGDSAAYFCASSPTTSGRGTSYEQYFGPGTRLTVT.